The next 5 T cell receptor beta chains were all read from a single sample in a study of blood T cell repertoires in COVID-19. Repertoires were generated with immunoSEQ multiplex PCR, while TCRdb's copy carries only in-frame clones and drops some. The profile covers about 80,000 clones, with under 80% appearing a single time and approximately 15% taken by the ten largest. What was sequenced was peripheral blood. The receptors originated from a human donor in a cohort sampled during active COVID-19.

This sequence joins TRBV11-3 and TRBJ1-1; TRBD1 matches at 7 bases. Looked up from germline, CDR1 is SGHNT and CDR2 is YENEEA. The CDR3 length is 15 residues. The trim removed 6 bases at V and 5 bases at J, leaving 12 bases unmatched. The CDR3 here is CASSTPRGRLTEAFF. The CDR3 DNA reads as TGTGCCAGCAGTACTCCGAGGGGGCGGTTGACTGAAGCTTTCTTT.

In its sample, this clone was seen once. This chain uses TRBV7-9 with TRBJ2-2; 9 nucleotides align to TRBD1. This CDR3 contains 17 residues. Germline CDR1 reads SEHNR; CDR2 reads FQNEAQ (reference sequence). Unmatched junction bases numbered 11, after V lost 4 bases and J lost 5 bases. The CDR3 is CASSSSNRGRWTGELFF. DNA of the CDR3: TGTGCCAGCAGCTCGTCCAACAGGGGGCGTTGGACCGGGGAGCTGTTTTTT.

This sequence joins TRBV21-1 and TRBJ1-6; the table's D call, TRBD1, was not checked against the DNA. TRBV21-1 is given as a pseudogene. The CDR3 totals 13 residues. The CDR3 DNA sequence: TGTGCCCTTAATGGGGCTTATAATTCACCCCTCCACTTT. Its translation is CALNGAYNSPLHF.

The chain joins TRBV27 to TRBJ2-1, with a possible D match to TRBD1 (5 bases). CDR1 and CDR2 from the germline V gene are MNHEY and SMNVEV (reference sequence). V lost 6 bases and J 7 bases, leaving 7 bases between the germline ends. CDR3 length: 11 amino acids. CDR3 in amino acids: CASSQGNEQFF. CDR3 sequence (DNA): TGTGCCAGCAGCCAGGGTAATGAGCAGTTCTTC.

This clone was observed once. The J gene is TRBJ2-5, the V gene TRBV7-2; 9 nucleotides align to TRBD2. The CDR3 runs to 19 residues. CDR1 is SGHTA, CDR2 FQGNSA, per germline. Trimming cost V 5 bases and J 2 bases; bases outside gene matches: 18. CDR3 DNA sequence: TGTGCCAGCAGCGCAGAGGTGGCGAGGCTAGCGGGGAGTCAAGAGACCCAGTACTTC. The encoded protein is CASSAEVARLAGSQETQYF. Drawing the rest from reference TRBV7-2 and TRBJ2-5, the complete variable domain is GAGVSQSPSNKVTEKGKDVELRCDPISGHTALYWYRQSLGQGLEFLIYFQGNSAPDKSGLPSDRFSAERTGGSVSTLTIQRTQQEDSAVYLCASSAEVARLAGSQETQYFGPGTRLLVL.